These 24 T cell receptor beta chains were all obtained from the same sample, sequenced in a study of T cells in tuberculosis. Measured with immunoSEQ multiplex PCR; TCRdb has only the in-frame clones, and not every one. The sample comprises 88,000 or so clones, approximately 91% of which are singletons, and approximately 1.9% rests with the top ten. Cells were sorted from thawed PBMC rested overnight and stained with GMM-loaded CD1B tetramer, viability dye and anti-CD3. C32 glucose monomycolate from Rhodococcus equi was loaded onto the CD1B tetramers. The sequenced material came from CD1b-GMM tetramer-negative cells sorted from PBMCs. The origin of the receptors is an adult woman with latent tuberculosis.

This chain joins TRBV5-4 and TRBJ2-5, with D possibly being TRBD2 (6 bases). Germline CDR1 is SGHNT and CDR2 is YYREEE (reference sequence). The CDR3 is 13 residues long. V was clipped by 1 base and J by 7 bases, with 11 bases between them. CDR3 sequence (DNA): TGTGCCAGCAGCTTGTCGGTGGAGGGGACCCAGTACTTC. Translating gives CASSLSVEGTQYF.

The chain links TRBV29-1 to TRBJ2-4; D remains ambiguous. V shed 4 bases and J shed 1 base, with 5 bases lying between them. The V gene's germline CDR1 is SQVTM and CDR2 ANQGSEA. This CDR3 is built from 12 residues. The CDR3 coding sequence is TGCAGCGTTGCCAGGGCCAAAAACATTCAGTACTTC. Translating it yields CSVARAKNIQYF.

This chain joins TRBV19 and TRBJ2-2, with 14 positions matching TRBD2. With 9 bases clipped from V and 4 bases from J, the junction kept 16 bases outside the gene matches. From germline, CDR1 is LNHDA and CDR2 SQIVND (reference sequence). This CDR3 region has 19 residues. This chain's CDR3 is CASSPGLAGEPSSTGELFF. CDR3 DNA: TGTGCCAGCAGCCCGGGACTAGCGGGGGAACCCTCGTCCACCGGGGAGCTGTTTTTT. Looking up the rest from reference TRBV19 and TRBJ2-2 gives the full variable domain: DGGITQSPKYLFRKEGQNVTLSCEQNLNHDAMYWYRQDPGQGLRLIYYSQIVNDFQKGDIAEGYSVSREKKESFPLTVTSAQKNPTAFYLCASSPGLAGEPSSTGELFFGEGSRLTVL.

The gene calls are TRBV30 and TRBJ2-1; 7 nucleotides align to TRBD1. There are 13 residues in the CDR3. V lost 4 bases to trimming and J lost 5 bases; unmatched junction nucleotides: 5. The germline V gene encodes CDR1 GTSNPN and CDR2 SVGIG (reference sequence). The CDR3 DNA reads TGTGCCTGGACTTCGACAGGGAACAATGAGCAGTTCTTC. It encodes CAWTSTGNNEQFF.

The chain links TRBV18 to TRBJ1-5; unclear D gene. The CDR3 has 12 residues. Germline lookup yields CDR1 KGHSH and CDR2 LQKENI. V gave up 6 bases and J gave up 7 bases, with 10 bases separating them. The CDR3 sequence is CASSTEGQPQHF. The CDR3 DNA follows: TGTGCCAGCTCCACCGAGGGCCAGCCCCAGCATTTT.

The rearrangement links TRBV5-1 to TRBJ2-3; TRBD2 matches 13 bases. Germline CDR1 SGHRS, CDR2 YFSETQ. CDR3 size: 18 residues. J was trimmed by 3 bases and V by 3 bases; bases with no gene match: 10. The CDR3 DNA follows: TGCGCCAGCAGCTCGGGGCGACTAGCGGGGGGTAGGACAGATACGCAGTATTTT. Translation: CASSSGRLAGGRTDTQYF.

The chain carries TRBV2 and TRBJ2-7; a weak D match, TRBD2 (6 bases). The CDR3 is 14 amino acids. The germline V and J ends were trimmed by 8 bases and 5 bases, with 19 bases remaining between them. The V gene's germline CDR1 is SNHLY and CDR2 FYNNEI. The CDR3 region has the DNA TGTGCCAGCGGTTCTGGGACTCCAGGCCACGAGCAGTACTTC. Its translation: CASGSGTPGHEQYF.

This clone was observed a handful of times. The V and J genes are TRBV6-1 and TRBJ1-2; perhaps TRBD1 as D (6 bases). Germline assignment: CDR1 MNHNS and CDR2 SASEGT. Trimming took off 8 bases at V and 3 bases at J, with 10 bases between the two ends. The CDR3 spans 12 residues. In DNA, the CDR3 is TGTGCCAGCGTAGGGGGAGACTATGGCTACACCTTC. Its translation is CASVGGDYGYTF.

The V gene is TRBV11-3, the J gene TRBJ2-1, with TRBD2 matching 8 bases. V gave up 5 bases and J gave up 3 bases; unmatched junction bases: 15. The CDR3 extends over 18 amino acids. The germline V gene has CDR1 SGHNT and CDR2 YENEEA. CDR3 in DNA: TGTGCCAGCAGCCTGACCGGGACTAGAGGGTCCTTCTACAATGAGCAGTTCTTC. Translation gives CASSLTGTRGSFYNEQFF.

The genes are TRBV28 and TRBJ2-3; D possibly corresponds to TRBD2 (5 bases). The CDR3 is 15 residues long. CDR1 MDHEN and CDR2 SYDVKM come from the germline V gene. V lost 3 bases and J lost 5, with 15 bases in between. CDR3 in DNA: TGTGCCAGCAGTTTTCTCGGGGAGCTCGGAGATACGCAGTATTTT. Protein: CASSFLGELGDTQYF.

This chain's CDR3 is CASSTGTGASEAFF. The CDR3 DNA follows: TGTGCCAGTAGTACAGGGACAGGGGCGAGTGAAGCTTTCTTT. V and J are TRBV19 and TRBJ1-1; TRBD1 aligns across 10 bases. Trimming took 4 bases from V and 7 from J; bases not matched to a gene: 6. The CDR3 is 14 amino acids. Germline CDR1 reads LNHDA; CDR2 reads SQIVND (reference sequence).

The chain combines TRBV7-2 with TRBJ1-1; 10 bases are shared with TRBD1. CDR1 is SGHTA, CDR2 FQGNSA, per germline. V lost 6 bases to trimming and J lost 1 base; unmatched junction nucleotides: 5. This CDR3 has 15 residues. CDR3 nucleotide sequence: TGTGCCAGCAGAAACCGGGACAGGGGGAACACTGAAGCTTTCTTT. Translating it yields CASRNRDRGNTEAFF.

The chain links TRBV30 to TRBJ2-1; D is undetermined. V lost 3 bases to trimming and J lost 8 bases, with 8 bases between them. Germline V gene sequence: CDR1 GTSNPN, CDR2 SVGIG (reference sequence). The CDR3 is made up of 11 amino acids. CDR3 loop: CAWSLLDEQFF. The DNA for the CDR3 is TGTGCCTGGAGCTTACTCGATGAGCAGTTCTTC.

V usage is TRBV5-4 and J usage is TRBJ2-5; 8 positions match TRBD2. J lost 5 bases, V lost 0 bases, and 3 bases had no gene match. Germline-derived CDR1 and CDR2 are SGHNT and YYREEE (reference sequence). The CDR3 length is 14 residues. This CDR3 reads CASSLAGGVETQYF. CDR3 in DNA: TGTGCCAGCAGCTTGGCGGGGGGGGTGGAGACCCAGTACTTC.

The gene calls are TRBV27 and TRBJ2-3; no firm D call. Germline V gene sequence: CDR1 MNHEY, CDR2 SMNVEV (reference sequence). This CDR3 has 13 residues. Trimming took 5 bases from V and 2 from J, leaving 8 bases between them. The CDR3 sequence is CASSRSVTDTQYF. DNA for the CDR3: TGTGCCAGCAGTAGAAGCGTCACAGATACGCAGTATTTT.

V gene TRBV4-2 combines with J gene TRBJ2-7; D perhaps matches TRBD1 (6 bases). The V end was cut by 0 bases, the J end by 3 bases, with 12 bases between. There are 15 residues in the CDR3. CDR1 and CDR2 (germline): LGHNA, YNFKEQ. CDR3 in amino acids: CASSQDKGTYYEQYF. DNA for the CDR3: TGTGCCAGCAGCCAAGATAAAGGGACATACTACGAGCAGTACTTC.

A single count supports this clone. The chain employs TRBV7-2 and TRBJ2-1; 8 bases match TRBD1. The length of the CDR3 is 16 residues. Per the germline V gene, CDR1 is SGHTA and CDR2 is FQGNSA. The V and J ends lost 6 bases and 0 bases, in that order; junction bases with no gene match: 7. The CDR3 nucleotides read TGTGCCAGCAGTTGGGACAGGTTAAGCTCCTACAATGAGCAGTTCTTC. Its translation is CASSWDRLSSYNEQFF.

This clone was detected a few times. The chain uses TRBV12-2 and TRBJ1-1. TRBV12-2 is reported as a pseudogene. This CDR3 is 16 amino acids long. In DNA form, the CDR3 reads TGTGCAAGTCGCTTATGTTCGGGGATCGATACCTCTGAAGCTTTCTTT. Amino acid sequence: CASRLCSGIDTSEAFF.

This chain connects TRBV6-6 to TRBJ1-6, with D unresolved. Per the germline V gene, CDR1 is MNHNY and CDR2 is SVGAGI (reference sequence). Trimming shortened V by 7 bases and J by 9 bases, and 19 bases separated the two germline ends. This CDR3 is 15 amino acids long. Written as DNA, the CDR3 is TGTGCCAGCACCAAAGGAGGTCAGGAGAGTTCACCCCTCCACTTT. This sequence encodes CASTKGGQESSPLHF.

The V call is TRBV5-4, the J call TRBJ2-1; tentatively, D is TRBD1 (6 bases). Trimming stripped 4 bases from V and 0 bases from J, with 14 bases between. This CDR3 contains 16 residues. The germline CDR1 and CDR2 sequences are SGHNT and YYREEE (reference sequence). The CDR3 DNA reads TGTGCCAGCAGCACCGGGACACCCGGCTCCTACAATGAGCAGTTCTTC. Protein product: CASSTGTPGSYNEQFF.

The rearrangement joins TRBV6-1 to TRBJ2-7; the D gene is possibly TRBD1 (6 bases). The germline V and J ends were trimmed by 7 bases and 4 bases, with 20 bases remaining between them. There are 15 residues in the CDR3. Germline V lookup: CDR1 MNHNS, CDR2 SASEGT. In nucleotides, the CDR3 is TGTGCCAGCACCGACCCTAGGGGGTTACCTTACGAGCAGTACGTC. Translation: CASTDPRGLPYEQYV.

The chain joins TRBV5-1 to TRBJ1-5; D uncertain. The V end lost 4 bases, the J end lost 7 bases, and 12 bases lay between the germline ends. The CDR3 totals 13 residues. Germline values: CDR1 SGHRS, CDR2 YFSETQ. CDR3 nucleotides: TGCGCCAGCAGCCCGAGGGCCGGGCAGCCCCAGCATTTT. Translation gives CASSPRAGQPQHF.

The chain employs TRBV5-1 and TRBJ1-1; no reliable D call. The germline V and J ends were trimmed by 0 bases and 6 bases, with 12 bases remaining between them. CDR3 length equals 14 residues. The germline gives CDR1 SGHRS, CDR2 YFSETQ. The CDR3 region has the DNA TGCGCCAGCAGCTTGGAACGGGGTTCATCTGAAGCTTTCTTT. Translated: CASSLERGSSEAFF. The full variable domain, rest sourced from reference TRBV5-1 and TRBJ1-1, is KAGVTQTPRYLIKTRGQQVTLSCSPISGHRSVSWYQQTPGQGLQFLFEYFSETQRNKGNFPGRFSGRQFSNSRSEMNVSTLELGDSALYLCASSLERGSSEAFFGQGTRLTVV.

The CDR3 region has the DNA TGTGCCAGCAGCTTAGACAGGGGGCACGGCTACACCTTC. It is translated as CASSLDRGHGYTF. This chain connects TRBV7-6 to TRBJ1-2; TRBD1 matches 9 bases. The length of the CDR3 is 13 residues. The germline V gene has CDR1 SGHVS and CDR2 FNYEAQ. V shed 1 base and J 8 bases; nucleotides not matched to a gene: 2.